One sample yielded the 3 T cell receptor beta chains listed below, sequenced in a study of Graves' ophthalmopathy and Graves' hyperthyroidism (dated by TCRdb to 2017 to 2018). Sequenced on an Illumina HiSeq 2000. TCR beta CDR3 regions were amplified from RNA transcripts for repertoire sequencing. The first round was an RT-PCR using HTBI primers with the Qiagen OneStep RT-PCR kit, and this first round was followed by a second-round multiplex PCR, then size selection and purification. TCRdb passed the public sequencing reads through fastp at Q25 and MiXCR, retaining productive beta sequences. Each entry is one CDR3 protein sequence, shown with its most common DNA and genes. For this sample the table gives approximately 460,000 distinct CDR3 sequences, of which under 15% were detected only once. Of the sample, roughly 9.8% falls within the top ten clones. Sequenced sample: blood. These receptors were collected from a woman under 40 with Graves' ophthalmopathy. Donor details come from another sample of the same person, matched by shared clones.

This clonotype has a handful of counts. The rearrangement uses TRBV6-1 and TRBJ1-2; D gene unclear. Germline V gene data show CDR1 as MNHNS and CDR2 as SASEGT. The CDR3 extends over 14 amino acids. The ends were cut back, 5 bases at V and 8 bases at J, with 18 bases in the middle. The CDR3 protein is CASSPQVKAYGYTF. The DNA of the CDR3 is TGTGCCAGCAGTCCCCAGGTGAAGGCGTACGGCTACACCTTC.

This chain joins TRBV25-1 and TRBJ1-1, with a weak D call TRBD1 (5 bases). The CDR3 spans 13 residues. V lost 8 bases and J lost 1, with 11 bases in between. Germline V gene lookup returns CDR1 MGHDK and CDR2 SYGVNS. In DNA form, the CDR3 reads TGTGCCAGCGGTTGGGGCGGGAACACTGAAGCTTTCTTT. It is translated as CASGWGGNTEAFF. The variable domain in full, completed from reference TRBV25-1 and TRBJ1-1, reads EADIYQTPRYLVIGTGKKITLECSQTMGHDKMYWYQQDPGMELHLIHYSYGVNSTEKGDLSSESTVSRIRTEHFPLTLESARPSHTSQYLCASGWGGNTEAFFGQGTRLTVV.

This clonotype was observed at least ten times. The chain is built from TRBV29-1 and TRBJ2-7; 10 bases line up with TRBD2. CDR1 SQVTM and CDR2 ANQGSEA come from the germline V gene. The CDR3 is 15 amino acids. With V trimmed by 2 bases and J by 6 bases, 10 bases remained unmatched. DNA for the CDR3: TGCAGCGTTGAATCTGGTCTAGCGGGAGTCTTCGAGCAGTACTTC. Translating it yields CSVESGLAGVFEQYF.